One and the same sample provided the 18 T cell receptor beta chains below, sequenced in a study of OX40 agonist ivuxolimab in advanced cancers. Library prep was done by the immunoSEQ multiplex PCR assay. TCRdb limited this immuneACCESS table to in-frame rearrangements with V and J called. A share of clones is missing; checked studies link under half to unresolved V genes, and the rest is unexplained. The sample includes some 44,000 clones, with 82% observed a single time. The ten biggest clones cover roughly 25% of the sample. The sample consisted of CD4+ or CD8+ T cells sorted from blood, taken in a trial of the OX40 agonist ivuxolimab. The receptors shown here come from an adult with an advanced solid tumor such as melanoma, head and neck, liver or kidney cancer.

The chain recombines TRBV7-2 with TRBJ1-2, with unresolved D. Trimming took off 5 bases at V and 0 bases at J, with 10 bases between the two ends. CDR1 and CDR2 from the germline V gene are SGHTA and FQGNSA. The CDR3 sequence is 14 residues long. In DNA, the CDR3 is TGTGCCAGCAGCCCGGACTATACTAACTATGGCTACACCTTC. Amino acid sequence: CASSPDYTNYGYTF.

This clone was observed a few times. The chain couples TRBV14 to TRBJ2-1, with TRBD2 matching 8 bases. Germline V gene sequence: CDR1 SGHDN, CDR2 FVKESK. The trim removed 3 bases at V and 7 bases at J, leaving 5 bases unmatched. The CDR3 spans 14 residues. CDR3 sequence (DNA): TGTGCCAGCAGCCATGGACTAGCCCTGAATGAGCAGTTCTTC. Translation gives CASSHGLALNEQFF. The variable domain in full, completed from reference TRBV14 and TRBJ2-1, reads EAGVTQFPSHSVIEKGQTVTLRCDPISGHDNLYWYRRVMGKEIKFLLHFVKESKQDESGMPNNRFLAERTGGTYSTLKVQPAELEDSGVYFCASSHGLALNEQFFGPGTRLTVL.

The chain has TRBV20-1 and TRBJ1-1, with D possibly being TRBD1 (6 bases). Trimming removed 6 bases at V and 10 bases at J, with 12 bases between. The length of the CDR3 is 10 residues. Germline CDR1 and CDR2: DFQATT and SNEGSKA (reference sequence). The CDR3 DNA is TGCAGTGCGGCCGGGACAAGAGCTTTCTTT. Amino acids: CSAAGTRAFF.

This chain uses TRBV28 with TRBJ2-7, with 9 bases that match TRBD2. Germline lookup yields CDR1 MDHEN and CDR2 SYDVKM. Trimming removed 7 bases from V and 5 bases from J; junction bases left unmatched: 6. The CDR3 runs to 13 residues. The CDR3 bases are TGTGCCAGCAATAGCGGGAGTTTTAACGAGCAGTACTTC. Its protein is CASNSGSFNEQYF. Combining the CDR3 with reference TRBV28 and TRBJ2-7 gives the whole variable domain DVKVTQSSRYLVKRTGEKVFLECVQDMDHENMFWYRQDPGLGLRLIYFSYDVKMKEKGDIPEGYSVSREKKERFSLILESASTNQTSMYLCASNSGSFNEQYFGPGTRLTVT.

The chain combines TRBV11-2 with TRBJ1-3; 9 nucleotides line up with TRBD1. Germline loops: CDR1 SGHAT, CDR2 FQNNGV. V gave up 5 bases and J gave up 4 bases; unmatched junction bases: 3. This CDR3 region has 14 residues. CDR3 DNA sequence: TGTGCCAGCAGCGAAACAGGGGGCGGAAACACCATATATTTT. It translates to CASSETGGGNTIYF.

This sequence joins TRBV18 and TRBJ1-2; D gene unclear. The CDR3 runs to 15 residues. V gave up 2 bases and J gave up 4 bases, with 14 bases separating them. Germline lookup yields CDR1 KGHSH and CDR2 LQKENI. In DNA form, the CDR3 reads TGTGCCAGCTCACCAAGTTCCCCCCCCACCTATGGCTACACCTTC. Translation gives CASSPSSPPTYGYTF.

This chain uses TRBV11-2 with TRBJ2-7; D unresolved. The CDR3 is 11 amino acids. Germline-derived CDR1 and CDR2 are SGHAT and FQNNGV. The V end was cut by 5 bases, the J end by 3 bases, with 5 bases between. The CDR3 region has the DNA TGTGCCAGCAGCCCCTACTACGAGCAGTACTTC. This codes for CASSPYYEQYF.

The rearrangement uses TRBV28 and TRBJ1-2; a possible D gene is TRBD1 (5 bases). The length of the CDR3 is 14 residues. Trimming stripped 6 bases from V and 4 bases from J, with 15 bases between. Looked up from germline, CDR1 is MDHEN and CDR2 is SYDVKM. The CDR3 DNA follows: TGTGCCAGCAGCCCTAGGGCAGGGCTCTATGGCTACACCTTC. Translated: CASSPRAGLYGYTF.

The CDR3 here is CASYPPRESTRPVVVFF. The CDR3 DNA reads as TGTGCCAGCTATCCACCCAGGGAGAGTACACGGCCGGTGGTAGTGTTCTTT. This chain uses TRBV21-1 with TRBJ1-1. TRBV21-1 is tagged as a pseudogene. CDR3 length: 17 residues.

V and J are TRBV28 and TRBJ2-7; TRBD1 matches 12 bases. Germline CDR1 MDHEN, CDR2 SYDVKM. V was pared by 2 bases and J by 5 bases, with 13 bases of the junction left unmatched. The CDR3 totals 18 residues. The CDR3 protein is CASSLDPTGQGASDEQYF. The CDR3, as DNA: TGTGCCAGCAGTTTAGATCCTACGGGACAGGGGGCGTCGGACGAGCAGTACTTC.

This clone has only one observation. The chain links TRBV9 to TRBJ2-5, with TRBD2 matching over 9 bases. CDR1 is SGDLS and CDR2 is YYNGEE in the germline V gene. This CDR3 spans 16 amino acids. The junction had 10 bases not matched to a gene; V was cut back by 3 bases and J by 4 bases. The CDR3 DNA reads TGTGCCAGCAGCGGAGGATCGGCTAGCGGGACAGAGACCCAGTACTTC. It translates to CASSGGSASGTETQYF.

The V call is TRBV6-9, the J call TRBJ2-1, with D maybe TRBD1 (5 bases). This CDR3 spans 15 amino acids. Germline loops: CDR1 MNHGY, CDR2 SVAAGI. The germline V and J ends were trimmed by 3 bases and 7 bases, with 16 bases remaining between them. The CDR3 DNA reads TGTGCCAGCAGTTACACAGGCCCCCCATGGAATGAGCAGTTCTTC. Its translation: CASSYTGPPWNEQFF.

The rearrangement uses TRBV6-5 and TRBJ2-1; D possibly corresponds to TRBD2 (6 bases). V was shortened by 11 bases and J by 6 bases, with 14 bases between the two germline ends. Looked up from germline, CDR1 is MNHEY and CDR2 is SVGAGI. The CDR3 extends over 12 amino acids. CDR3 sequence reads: CAGCAGSNEQFF. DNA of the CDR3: TGTGCCGGGTGTGCGGGGTCCAATGAGCAGTTCTTC.

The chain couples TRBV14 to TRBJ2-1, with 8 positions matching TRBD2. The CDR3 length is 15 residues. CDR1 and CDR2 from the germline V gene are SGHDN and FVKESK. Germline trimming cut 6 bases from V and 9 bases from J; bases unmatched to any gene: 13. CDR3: CASSRNLAGMGEQFF. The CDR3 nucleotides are TGTGCCAGCAGTCGAAACCTAGCGGGTATGGGTGAGCAGTTCTTC.

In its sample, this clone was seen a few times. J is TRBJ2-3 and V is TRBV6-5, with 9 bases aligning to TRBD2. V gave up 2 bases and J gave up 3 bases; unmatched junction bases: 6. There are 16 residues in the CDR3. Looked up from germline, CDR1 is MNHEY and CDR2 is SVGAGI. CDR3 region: CASSYASGVGTDTQYF. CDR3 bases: TGTGCCAGCAGTTACGCTAGCGGGGTCGGGACAGATACGCAGTATTTT.

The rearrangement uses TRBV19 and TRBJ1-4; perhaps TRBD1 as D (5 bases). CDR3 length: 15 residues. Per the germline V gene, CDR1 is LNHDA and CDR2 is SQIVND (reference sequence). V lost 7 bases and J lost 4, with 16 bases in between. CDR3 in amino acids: CASTPGREGNEKLFF. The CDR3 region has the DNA TGTGCCAGTACCCCGGGGCGGGAGGGTAATGAAAAACTGTTTTTT.

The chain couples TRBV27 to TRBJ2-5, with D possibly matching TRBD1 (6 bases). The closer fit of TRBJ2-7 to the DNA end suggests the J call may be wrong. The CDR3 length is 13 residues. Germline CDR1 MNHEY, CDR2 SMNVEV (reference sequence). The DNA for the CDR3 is TGTGCCAGCAGTACCTCGGACAGCTACGAGCAGTACTTC. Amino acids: CASSTSDSYEQYF.

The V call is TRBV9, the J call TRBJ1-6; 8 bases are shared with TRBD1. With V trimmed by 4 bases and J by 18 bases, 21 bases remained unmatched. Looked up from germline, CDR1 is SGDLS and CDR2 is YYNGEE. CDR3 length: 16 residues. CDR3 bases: TGTGCCAGCAGCCCTGGGGGGACAGGAGGTTTTTTGGCCCCCCACTTT. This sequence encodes CASSPGGTGGFLAPHF.